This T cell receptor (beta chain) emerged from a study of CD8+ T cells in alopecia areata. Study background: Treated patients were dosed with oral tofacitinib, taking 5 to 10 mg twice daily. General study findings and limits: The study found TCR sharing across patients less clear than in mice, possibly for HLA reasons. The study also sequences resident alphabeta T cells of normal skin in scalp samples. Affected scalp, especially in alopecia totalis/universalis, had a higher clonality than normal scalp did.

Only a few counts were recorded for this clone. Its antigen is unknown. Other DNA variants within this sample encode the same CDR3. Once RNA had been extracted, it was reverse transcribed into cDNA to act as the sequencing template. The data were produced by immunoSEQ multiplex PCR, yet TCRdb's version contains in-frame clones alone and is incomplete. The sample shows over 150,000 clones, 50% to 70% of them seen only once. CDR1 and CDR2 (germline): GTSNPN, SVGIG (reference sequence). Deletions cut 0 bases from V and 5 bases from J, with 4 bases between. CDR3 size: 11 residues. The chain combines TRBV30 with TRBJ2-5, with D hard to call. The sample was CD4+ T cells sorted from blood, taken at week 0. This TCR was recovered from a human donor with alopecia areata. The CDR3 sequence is CAWSVGETQYF. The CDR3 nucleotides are TGTGCCTGGAGTGTGGGGGAGACCCAGTACTTC.